Each of the 5 T cell receptor beta chains below was sequenced from the same sample in a study of early T cells in non-severe SARS-CoV-2 infection. TCRdb itself ran the 5' RACE reads through MiXCR, one entry per CDR3 protein. The table lists more than 35,000 distinct CDR3 sequences, 4.5% to 5.5% of them singletons. Sequences were obtained from whole blood. These receptors were obtained from an adult who was a healthcare worker with PCR-confirmed SARS-CoV-2 infection or an uninfected control (not recorded which).

This clonotype was seen many times. The CDR3 region is CASSETGGDEQFF. The CDR3 DNA sequence: TGCGCCAGCAGTGAGACTGGGGGAGATGAGCAGTTCTTC. The chain uses TRBV10-1 and TRBJ2-1; tentatively, D is TRBD1 or TRBD2 (5 bases each). V shed 2 bases and J shed 8 bases, with 10 bases lying between them. This CDR3 contains 13 residues. Germline V gives CDR1 WNHNN, CDR2 SYGVQD (reference sequence).

This clonotype was detected a few times. The genes are TRBV5-1 and TRBJ1-2; weak D call: TRBD1 (5 bases). The germline V gene encodes CDR1 SGHRS and CDR2 YFSETQ. This CDR3 spans 13 amino acids. With 2 bases removed from V and 6 bases from J, the gap between germline ends came to 11 bases. CDR3 nucleotides: TGCGCCAGCAGCTTTGGGACTGATGATGGCTACACCTTC. This translates into CASSFGTDDGYTF.

This clonotype showed up many times. This sequence joins TRBV13 and TRBJ1-2; TRBD1 aligns across 7 bases. Germline V gene lookup returns CDR1 PRHDT and CDR2 FYEKMQ (reference sequence). This CDR3 has 16 amino acids. V lost 5 bases to trimming and J lost 8 bases; unmatched junction nucleotides: 17. The CDR3 DNA reads TGTGCCAGCAGCGTAACGAACCGGGACAGTGCCCAAGGCTACACCTTC. It is translated as CASSVTNRDSAQGYTF.

This clonotype was detected ten times or more. V gene TRBV5-1 combines with J gene TRBJ1-1; D gene ambiguous. The CDR3 consists of 13 residues. V was shortened by 4 bases and J by 5 bases, with 12 bases between the two germline ends. The germline V gene encodes CDR1 SGHRS and CDR2 YFSETQ. The CDR3, as DNA: TGCGCCAGCAGCGAGGGAAGGCGGACTGAAGCTTTCTTT. It encodes CASSEGRRTEAFF.

This clonotype has ten or more counts. V usage is TRBV20-1 and J usage is TRBJ1-1; no clear D gene. V lost 2 bases and J lost 5, with 24 bases in between. This CDR3 has 17 amino acids. Germline values: CDR1 DFQATT, CDR2 SNEGSKA (reference sequence). The CDR3: CSARPPPPQEGWTEAFF. The CDR3 DNA sequence: TGCAGTGCTAGACCTCCCCCGCCGCAAGAAGGTTGGACTGAAGCTTTCTTT.